These T cell receptor beta chains were read from a single sample in a study of graft-versus-host responses after intestinal transplantation. Clones were sequenced by immunoSEQ multiplex PCR, and TCRdb holds only the in-frame ones, with some missing. The table includes around 97,000 clones, 80% to 95% detected once. No antigens are known for them. Sequenced material: unstimulated CD8+ T cells sorted from spleen or lymph node cells, taken before intestinal transplant. Receptor source: a human donor who received an intestinal transplant. The CDR3 runs from the conserved cysteine through the conserved F or W. D genes are given only for firm matches. Expanded clones are given a class, and other clones once, few, many or no size at all.

-	-	13	TRBJ2-7	TRBV10-3	CAISDLWGNEQYF	TGTGCCATCAGTGATTTATGGGGGAACGAGCAGTACTTC
-	TRBD1	13	TRBJ1-1	TRBV6-5	CASRTGGNTEAFF	TGTGCCAGCAGGACAGGGGGCAACACTGAAGCTTTCTTT
-	TRBD1	15	TRBJ2-7	TRBV4-1	CASSQVQGGEGGQYF	TGCGCCAGCAGCCAAGTACAAGGGGGCGAAGGTGGGCAGTACTTC
-	-	16	TRBJ2-7	TRBV4-1	CASSLDRTPSSYEQYF	TGCGCCAGCAGCCTTGATAGGACTCCAAGCTCCTACGAGCAGTACTTC
-	TRBD2	14	TRBJ2-7	TRBV13	CASGSGRTPYEQYF	TGTGCCAGCGGTAGCGGGAGGACACCCTACGAGCAGTACTTC
once	TRBD2	17	TRBJ2-7	TRBV5-1	CASSLDGLAGMTYEQYF	TGCGCCAGCAGCTTGGATGGACTAGCGGGAATGACCTACGAGCAGTACTTC
-	TRBD2	13	TRBJ2-1	TRBV11-2	CASSFSGSHEQFF	TGTGCCAGCAGCTTTAGCGGGAGCCATGAGCAGTTCTTC
-	-	17	TRBJ2-3	TRBV9	CASSVGMFGESTDTQYF	TGTGCCAGCAGCGTAGGCATGTTTGGCGAAAGCACAGATACGCAGTATTTT
-	TRBD1	14	TRBJ2-1	TRBV2	CASTPGGDHNEQFF	TGTGCCAGCACCCCAGGGGGCGATCACAATGAGCAGTTCTTC
once	TRBD2	15	TRBJ2-1	TRBV10-2	CASISGAGGYNEQFF	TGCGCCAGCATTTCGGGGGCGGGAGGCTACAATGAGCAGTTCTTC
-	TRBD1	14	TRBJ2-7	TRBV4-1	CASSRATGGYEQYF	TGCGCCAGCAGCCGTGCGACAGGGGGTTACGAGCAGTACTTC
-	-	21	TRBJ1-6	TRBV4-1	CASSQALVQVRRLRDNSPLHF	TGCGCCAGCAGCCAAGCCTTAGTCCAGGTCCGCCGTCTCCGAGATAATTCACCCCTCCACTTT
-	-	15	TRBJ2-5	TRBV7-9	CASSTRWTVGETQYF	TGTGCCAGCAGCACTAGGTGGACAGTGGGGGAGACCCAGTACTTC
-	TRBD1	15	TRBJ1-1	TRBV7-6	CASSYGQGLNTEAFF	TGTGCCAGCAGCTACGGACAGGGCCTGAACACTGAAGCTTTCTTT
-	-	14	TRBJ1-1	TRBV30	CAWSVRGSNTEAFF	TGTGCCTGGAGTGTACGGGGGAGCAACACTGAAGCTTTCTTT
-	-	12	TRBJ2-4	TRBV13	CASSLGRNIQYF	TGTGCCAGCAGCTTAGGGAGAAACATTCAGTACTTC
-	TRBD1	19	TRBJ2-3	TRBV9	CASSARDRGLSFFTDTQYF	TGTGCCAGCAGCGCCCGGGACAGGGGCTTAAGTTTTTTCACAGATACGCAGTATTTT
-	-	16	TRBJ2-7	TRBV5-1	CASSLPRAGIPYEQYF	TGCGCCAGCAGCCTCCCTCGGGCAGGGATACCGTACGAGCAGTACTTC
-	-	14	TRBJ2-7	TRBV7-9	CASSLEGSSYEQYF	TGTGCCAGCAGCTTAGAGGGTAGCTCCTACGAGCAGTACTTC
-	-	17	TRBJ1-2	TRBV4-1	CASSQDRGTHKNYGYTF	TGCGCCAGCAGCCAAGATAGGGGGACACACAAAAACTATGGCTACACCTTC
once	-	13	TRBJ2-3	TRBV4-1	CASSQDNRDTQYF	TGCGCCAGCAGCCAAGATAATCGAGATACGCAGTATTTT
few	-	15	TRBJ2-1	TRBV5-6	CASLMGEHSYNEQFF	TGTGCCAGCCTGATGGGGGAACACTCCTACAATGAGCAGTTCTTC
-	-	12	TRBJ1-1	TRBV6-5	CASSPGGTEAFF	TGTGCCAGCAGTCCCGGGGGAACTGAAGCTTTCTTT
-	-	12	TRBJ2-1	TRBV6-9	CASSYGNDEQFF	TGTGCCAGCAGTTACGGGAACGATGAGCAGTTCTTC
-	-	12	TRBJ2-1	TRBV29-1	CSVEVEGIEQFF	TGCAGCGTTGAAGTGGAGGGGATTGAGCAGTTCTTC
-	-	11	TRBJ1-1	TRBV20-1	CSAAGGTEAFF	TGCAGTGCTGCCGGGGGCACTGAAGCTTTCTTT
once	-	12	TRBJ1-1	TRBV11-2	CASSFDGGEAFF	TGTGCCAGCAGTTTCGACGGGGGGGAAGCTTTCTTT
-	TRBD2	20	TRBJ2-1	TRBV9	CASSGLADHTHLKIHNEQFF	TGTGCCAGCAGCGGACTAGCGGACCATACCCACCTCAAGATTCATAATGAGCAGTTCTTC
once	-	13	TRBJ1-1	TRBV4-2	CASSQDQRVVVFF	TGTGCCAGCAGCCAAGATCAAAGGGTTGTGGTTTTCTTT
-	TRBD2	18	TRBJ2-3	TRBV15	CATRVRTYHKIAGNTQYF	TGTGCCACCAGGGTCCGAACCTACCATAAAATAGCGGGAAATACGCAGTATTTT
-	-	12	TRBJ2-2	TRBV6-5	CASGSSFGELFF	TGTGCCAGCGGGTCCTCTTTCGGGGAGCTGTTTTTT
few	-	15	TRBJ1-4	TRBV2	CASSEFQGLDEKLFF	TGTGCCAGCAGTGAGTTTCAGGGGTTGGATGAAAAACTGTTTTTT
-	TRBD2	16	TRBJ2-1	TRBV29-1	CSVYTGGPEYRNEQFF	TGCAGCGTCTATACGGGGGGGCCTGAATACCGCAATGAGCAGTTCTTC
-	-	15	TRBJ1-2	TRBV4-1	CASSPTGLSAYGYTF	TGCGCCAGCAGCCCTACGGGGTTATCGGCCTATGGCTACACCTTC
once	TRBD2	15	TRBJ2-5	TRBV27	CASNLAGGARETQYF	TGTGCCAGTAACCTAGCGGGAGGGGCTCGGGAGACCCAGTACTTC
-	-	12	TRBJ2-1	TRBV7-9	CASSPESGEQFF	TGTGCCAGCAGCCCGGAGTCGGGTGAGCAGTTCTTC
-	TRBD2	19	TRBJ2-2	TRBV13	CASSERQGLAGVNTGELFF	TGTGCCAGCAGCGAACGACAGGGACTAGCGGGAGTGAACACCGGGGAGCTGTTTTTT
-	TRBD2	16	TRBJ2-1	TRBV27	CASSASLAGDYNEQFF	TGTGCCAGCAGTGCCTCACTAGCGGGGGACTACAATGAGCAGTTCTTC
-	-	14	TRBJ1-1	TRBV5-1	CASSQDGPNTEAFF	TGCGCCAGCAGCCAAGACGGACCAAACACTGAAGCTTTCTTT
-	-	15	TRBJ2-5	TRBV15	CATSRVELYAETQYF	TGTGCCACCAGCAGAGTTGAGTTATATGCGGAGACCCAGTACTTC
-	-	14	TRBJ2-3	TRBV29-1	CSVRSSRMGDTQYF	TGCAGCGTTAGATCCTCGAGGATGGGAGATACGCAGTATTTT
-	TRBD2	16	TRBJ2-7	TRBV5-1	CASSLLTSGSPYEQYF	TGCGCCAGCAGCCTCTTGACTAGCGGGAGCCCCTACGAGCAGTACTTC
-	-	19	TRBJ1-5	TRBV19	CASSIRKTHLFFANQPQHF	TGTGCCAGTAGTATTAGGAAGACCCACCTTTTTTTTGCTAATCAGCCCCAGCATTTT
once	TRBD1	14	TRBJ1-2	TRBV7-6	CASSGDRDGYGYTF	TGTGCCAGCAGCGGGGACAGGGACGGCTATGGCTACACCTTC
-	-	16	TRBJ2-3	TRBV9	CASSVAGGSITDTQYF	TGTGCCAGCAGCGTAGCTGGTGGCAGCATCACAGATACGCAGTATTTT
-	TRBD1	14	TRBJ2-5	TRBV28	CASSPYRGPETQYF	TGTGCCAGCAGTCCTTACAGGGGGCCGGAGACCCAGTACTTC
-	TRBD2	13	TRBJ2-1	TRBV11-2	CASSLLAGNEQFF	TGTGCCAGCAGCTTATTAGCGGGCAATGAGCAGTTCTTC
-	-	15	TRBJ2-1	TRBV13	CASSQGRIAYNEQFF	TGTGCCAGCAGCCAAGGACGGATTGCCTACAATGAGCAGTTCTTC